The present T cell receptor beta chain was sequenced within a study of blood T cell repertoires in COVID-19. Whole-study context: PBMCs, B-cell-depleted T cells, or T cells were the source of the cDNA or gDNA that made up the material.

Recruitment covered about 25 US areas and drew participants whose ages spanned roughly 18 to 100 years. V lost 2 bases, J lost 1 base, and 8 bases stayed unmatched. This CDR3 contains 17 residues. CDR1 is SGHVS and CDR2 is FNYEAQ in the germline V gene. Authors' methods: Reference gene primer amplification in the assay estimated nucleated cell counts. Sequencing used immunoSEQ multiplex PCR; TCRdb keeps in-frame clones, though not all of them. The V and J calls and the clone size are those of that table, but D and trimming were determined from the DNA. The table has about 250,000 clones, 85% seen once.

The sample was PBMCs or T cells enriched from blood (not recorded which). This sequence joins TRBV7-6 and TRBJ2-1; 7 nucleotides agree with TRBD1. The source of this sequence is a woman between 45 and 60 years old with acute COVID-19. CDR3 amino acids: CASSLNDRARSYNEQFF. The CDR3 bases are TGTGCCAGCAGCTTAAACGACAGGGCCAGATCCTACAATGAGCAGTTCTTC. Combining the CDR3 with reference TRBV7-6 and TRBJ2-1 gives the whole variable domain GAGVSQSPRYKVTKRGQDVALRCDPISGHVSLYWYRQALGQGPEFLTYFNYEAQQDKSGLPNDRFSAERPEGSISTLTIQRTEQRDSAMYRCASSLNDRARSYNEQFFGPGTRLTVL.